The TCR beta chain under discussion was sequenced for a study of shared clonotypes between healthy human individuals. The germline V gene encodes CDR1 SGHTA and CDR2 FQGTGA. V was pared by 5 bases and J by 5 bases, with 5 bases of the junction left unmatched. This CDR3 has 15 amino acids. Only in-frame clones appear in the TCRdb table, and some are missing; sequencing was by immunoSEQ multiplex PCR. Among roughly 500,000 clones listed, 70% to 80% were seen once. Sequencing was performed on PBMCs. The chain has TRBV7-3 and TRBJ2-1; TRBD2 agrees at 11 bases. This clonotype originated in a woman aged 40 to 50 in good health. Some clones in this sample may be carry-over from other donors' samples. CDR3 DNA: TGTGCCAGCAGCCGCACTAGCGGGAGAAACAATGAGCAGTTCTTC. Protein: CASSRTSGRNNEQFF. The full variable domain, completed using reference TRBV7-3 and TRBJ2-1, is GAGVSQTPSNKVTEKGKYVELRCDPISGHTALYWYRQSLGQGPEFLIYFQGTGAADDSGLPNDRFFAVRPEGSVSTLKIQRTERGDSAVYLCASSRTSGRNNEQFFGPGTRLTVL.